This T cell receptor (beta chain) appears in the sequencing data of a study of control samples from healthy donors and cancer patients. Repertoires were generated with immunoSEQ multiplex PCR, while TCRdb's copy carries only in-frame clones and drops some. The repertoire holds 60,000 to 70,000 clones, with more than 75% as singletons. Material: PBMCs. The sequence derives from a woman in her fifties or sixties with lung cancer.

The CDR3 reads CATSDFRGGEQYF. CDR3 nucleotides: TGTGCCACCAGTGATTTTCGGGGCGGAGAGCAGTACTTC. This chain connects TRBV24-1 to TRBJ2-7; D could derive from TRBD1 or TRBD2 (5 bases each). CDR3 length: 13 amino acids. Trimming left V 1 base short and J 7 bases short, with 10 bases between. Germline V gene data show CDR1 as KGHDR and CDR2 as SFDVKD.